The source of this T cell receptor beta chain is a study of regulatory T cells in long-lasting Graves disease. Study-level information: The study enrolled newly diagnosed Graves' patients on antithyroid drugs under 3 months.

iRepertoire HTBI primers and Arm-PCR of CDR3 regions built TCR beta libraries. TCRdb reprocessed the multiplex PCR reads with MiXCR, giving one entry per CDR3 protein. This table has roughly 440,000 distinct CDR3 sequences, around 15% appearing once. The time point: newly diagnosed GD, antithyroid drugs for less than 3 months. RNA from PBMCs was the source of the TCR library. The sample holds a few counts of this clonotype. Germline values: CDR1 SGHNT, CDR2 YYREEE (reference sequence). The CDR3 extends over 14 amino acids. V gave up 3 bases and J gave up 3 bases; unmatched junction bases: 4. The same specimen was also included in a second study, on T cells in Graves' hyperthyroidism and ophthalmopathy.

The sample in question was peripheral blood mononuclear cells (PBMCs), obtained at new diagnosis, from a patient treated with antithyroid drugs. The clonotype was recovered from a woman in her late teens or twenties with Graves disease. J is TRBJ2-3 and V is TRBV5-4, with 7 positions matching TRBD1. CDR3 nucleotides: TGTGCCAGCAGCTCACAACAGGGGACAGATACGCAGTATTTT. Protein product: CASSSQQGTDTQYF.